A single sample gave rise to the 5 T cell receptor beta chains below, sequenced in a study of CD8+ T cells in alopecia areata (dated by TCRdb to 2017 to 2018). The library was prepared using the immunoSEQ multiplex PCR assay. RNA was extracted from all samples and reverse transcribed into cDNA, which served as template for TCR sequencing. Not all clones reach the TCRdb copy of this immuneACCESS table, which keeps in-frame sequences only. Checked studies attribute under half of the gap to unresolved V genes and leave the rest unexplained. The table for this sample lists about 110,000 clones; roughly 60% of them were counted only once. The ten largest clonotypes hold around a fifth of the sample. The sequenced material came from CD8+ T cells sorted from blood. The receptors were sampled from a human donor in good health.

The rearrangement links TRBV9 to TRBJ1-2; the D is unclear. The germline V gene encodes CDR1 SGDLS and CDR2 YYNGEE. V was shortened by 0 bases and J by 7 bases, with 13 bases between the two germline ends. The CDR3 contains 14 residues. CDR3: CASSVGAVAGGYTF. The CDR3 DNA sequence: TGTGCCAGCAGCGTAGGTGCGGTGGCGGGTGGCTACACCTTC.

The V and J genes are TRBV5-6 and TRBJ2-7, with 7 nucleotides matching TRBD1. J was trimmed by 6 bases and V by 2 bases; bases with no gene match: 8. CDR3 length: 14 residues. Germline V gives CDR1 SGHDT, CDR2 YYEEEE. CDR3 bases: TGTGCCAGCAGCTTTGGCTTAGGGGGCCGCGAGCAGTACTTC. Its translation is CASSFGLGGREQYF.

In its sample, this clone was seen once. This chain links TRBV30 with TRBJ2-5; D is perhaps TRBD2 (5 bases). The CDR3 is 12 residues long. Per germline, CDR1 GTSNPN and CDR2 SVGIG (reference sequence). The ends were cut back, 4 bases at V and 4 bases at J, with 10 bases in the middle. The CDR3, as DNA: TGTGCCTGGACCGGGGTAGGAGAGACCCAGTACTTC. This codes for CAWTGVGETQYF. Full variable domain (remainder filled in from reference TRBV30 and TRBJ2-5): SQTIHQWPATLVQPVGSPLSLECTVEGTSNPNLYWYRQAAGRGLQLLFYSVGIGQISSEVPQNLSASRPQDRQFILSSKKLLLSDSGFYLCAWTGVGETQYFGPGTRLLVL.

This clone was counted only a few times. The genes are TRBV7-3 and TRBJ1-1; weak D call: TRBD1 (6 bases). The CDR3 sequence is 17 residues long. V was cut by 3 bases and J by 1 base, with 18 bases left in between. Germline CDR1 is SGHTA and CDR2 is FQGTGA. The CDR3 bases are TGTGCCAGCAGCTTGTTCACCGGGACAAGCTCGAACACTGAAGCTTTCTTT. Its protein product is CASSLFTGTSSNTEAFF. Together with reference TRBV7-3 and TRBJ1-1, the CDR3 gives the full variable domain: GAGVSQTPSNKVTEKGKYVELRCDPISGHTALYWYRQSLGQGPEFLIYFQGTGAADDSGLPNDRFFAVRPEGSVSTLKIQRTERGDSAVYLCASSLFTGTSSNTEAFFGQGTRLTVV.

This chain joins TRBV5-6 and TRBJ1-4; 7 bases align to TRBD1. V gave up 4 bases and J gave up 8 bases; unmatched junction bases: 11. From germline, CDR1 is SGHDT and CDR2 YYEEEE. The CDR3 contains 15 residues. DNA for the CDR3: TGTGCCAGCAGCCCCAGGGGGGGGCGGGGCGAAAAACTGTTTTTT. It specifies CASSPRGGRGEKLFF.